Below are 14 T cell receptor beta chains sequenced from a single sample in a study of monozygotic twins with inflammatory bowel disease. From its re-call of the 5' RACE reads, TCRdb lists each CDR3 protein once, without DNA. This repertoire comprises 150,000 to 200,000 distinct CDR3 sequences; its ten largest clones make up roughly 3%. Specimen: blood. These receptors all stem from a human donor with ulcerative colitis or Crohn's disease, or a healthy co-twin of an affected twin (not recorded which).

The chain joins TRBV11-2 to TRBJ2-7; the TCRdb D gene call, TRBD2, has no DNA to confirm it. The V gene's germline CDR1 is SGHAT and CDR2 FQNNGV. The CDR3 is made up of 15 amino acids. Here the CDR3 reads CASRPNSSGIYEQYF.

The CDR3 sequence: CASYSGLAGNEQFF. The chain couples TRBV5-1 to TRBJ2-1; TCRdb returns TRBD2, unconfirmable since there is no DNA. The germline V gene encodes CDR1 SGHRS and CDR2 YFSETQ. The CDR3 has 14 amino acids.

The rearrangement joins TRBV29-1 to TRBJ2-7. Germline CDR1 and CDR2: SQVTM and ANQGSEA. The CDR3 has 13 amino acids. The CDR3 protein is CSVERTGTYEQYF.

The gene calls are TRBV20-1 and TRBJ2-7; absent DNA, TCRdb's TRBD1 call cannot be checked. Per germline, CDR1 DFQATT and CDR2 SNEGSKA (reference sequence). This CDR3 comprises 13 residues. The CDR3: CSASRNRAYEQYF.

The chain uses TRBV12-3 or TRBV12-4 and TRBJ2-2; TCRdb designates TRBD2, a call that cannot be tested without DNA. CDR3 length equals 18 residues. The CDR3 sequence: CASSLGELAGVHTGELFF.

The genes are TRBV28 and TRBJ1-5; TCRdb picks TRBD1, but there is no DNA to check that call. Germline CDR1 and CDR2: MDHEN and SYDVKM. The CDR3 sequence is 15 residues long. CDR3 sequence reads: CASSLLGGAGQPQHF.

The CDR3 reads CASSSRATGGYNEQFF. The rearrangement joins TRBV6-1 to TRBJ2-1; the TCRdb D gene call, TRBD1, has no DNA to confirm it. CDR3 size: 16 residues. Germline V lookup: CDR1 MNHNS, CDR2 SASEGT.

The rearrangement joins TRBV20-1 to TRBJ2-1; the TCRdb D gene call, TRBD2, has no DNA to confirm it. The CDR3 has 14 residues. CDR1 and CDR2 from the germline V gene are DFQATT and SNEGSKA (reference sequence). CDR3 in amino acids: CSGRLAGGSNEQFF.

The chain carries TRBV20-1 and TRBJ2-5; absent DNA, TCRdb's TRBD2 call cannot be checked. This CDR3 has 12 amino acids. Germline CDR1 reads DFQATT; CDR2 reads SNEGSKA (reference sequence). The CDR3 loop is CSALTSRETQYF.

The chain links TRBV21-1 to TRBJ2-2; TCRdb's D call, TRBD1, is unchecked because there is no DNA. TRBV21-1 is a pseudogene locus. This CDR3 is built from 17 residues. This CDR3 reads CASSFRRATGMSGELFF.

The CDR3 reads CASSQGFQQFF. The gene calls are TRBV4-1 and TRBJ2-1. There are 11 residues in the CDR3. Germline V gene lookup returns CDR1 MGHRA and CDR2 YSYEKL.

The V gene is TRBV10-3, the J gene TRBJ2-5; the TCRdb D gene call, TRBD2, has no DNA to confirm it. The CDR3 covers 14 residues. Germline CDR1 is ENHRY and CDR2 is SYGVKD. This CDR3 is CAINTGLGEETQYF.

The chain couples TRBV7-2 to TRBJ1-5; TCRdb indicates TRBD1, and absent DNA this call remains unverified. Germline V lookup: CDR1 SGHTA, CDR2 FQGNSA. CDR3 length equals 15 residues. This CDR3 is CASSHWTGSDQPQHF.

This chain uses TRBV5-6 with TRBJ2-7; the TCRdb D gene call, TRBD1, has no DNA to confirm it. The V gene's germline CDR1 is SGHDT and CDR2 YYEEEE. The CDR3 runs 12 residues. CDR3 in amino acids: CASSRGDYEQYF.